The 29 T cell receptor beta chains listed next were all sequenced from one sample in a study of T-cell memory formation after mild COVID-19. Each CDR3 protein is one row after TCRdb ran MiXCR on the 5' RACE reads. The sample yields hundreds of thousands of distinct CDR3 sequences, less than 25% seen once. The sequencing sample was made of PBMCs or a T cell subset sorted from them (not recorded which). Every receptor here comes from an adult woman who had mild COVID-19 (a few samples of this study predate the infection). Cell type and time point are not known.

This chain joins TRBV29-1 and TRBJ2-7; TRBD1 aligns across 7 bases. CDR1 and CDR2 (germline): SQVTM, ANQGSEA. Trimming removed 5 bases from V and 2 bases from J; junction bases left unmatched: 24. This CDR3 has 19 residues. CDR3 region: CSVTDRVVVGPRDPYEQYF. In DNA form, the CDR3 reads TGCAGCGTTACAGACAGGGTGGTAGTTGGGCCACGGGACCCCTACGAGCAGTACTTC.

V gene TRBV20-1 combines with J gene TRBJ1-2, with no clear D. This CDR3 has 13 amino acids. Germline CDR1 reads DFQATT; CDR2 reads SNEGSKA (reference sequence). The germline V and J ends were trimmed by 1 base and 7 bases, with 13 bases remaining between them. CDR3 in DNA: TGCAGTGCTAGAGTCGATATGAAGGTTGGCTACACCTTC. It specifies CSARVDMKVGYTF.

The chain employs TRBV6-6 and TRBJ2-1; tentative D call: TRBD2 (6 bases). Trimming pared 5 bases from V and 10 bases from J, leaving 15 bases between. The CDR3 is made up of 13 amino acids. CDR1 is MNHNY, CDR2 SVGAGI, per germline (reference sequence). CDR3: CASSPNGGWEQFF. The DNA for the CDR3 is TGTGCCAGCAGTCCCAACGGGGGTTGGGAGCAGTTCTTC.

The chain links TRBV7-3 to TRBJ2-1; 7 nucleotides agree with TRBD2. The CDR3 has 15 amino acids. J lost 4 bases, V lost 5 bases, and 8 bases had no gene match. Germline-derived CDR1 and CDR2 are SGHTA and FQGTGA. CDR3 loop: CASSPVWGGYNEQFF. In DNA form, the CDR3 reads TGTGCCAGCAGCCCCGTGTGGGGAGGGTACAATGAGCAGTTCTTC. Full variable domain (outside the CDR3, taken from reference TRBV7-3 and TRBJ2-1): GAGVSQTPSNKVTEKGKYVELRCDPISGHTALYWYRQSLGQGPEFLIYFQGTGAADDSGLPNDRFFAVRPEGSVSTLKIQRTERGDSAVYLCASSPVWGGYNEQFFGPGTRLTVL.

The chain employs TRBV5-4 and TRBJ2-1; D perhaps matches TRBD2 (6 bases). Germline values: CDR1 SGHNT, CDR2 YYREEE (reference sequence). The V end was cut by 4 bases, the J end by 4 bases, with 15 bases between. This CDR3 has 15 amino acids. The CDR3 sequence is CASSGPGGEYNEQFF. CDR3 in DNA: TGTGCCAGCAGCGGTCCCGGAGGGGAGTACAATGAGCAGTTCTTC.

V usage is TRBV24-1 and J usage is TRBJ2-5; 8 bases match TRBD2. The germline CDR1 and CDR2 sequences are KGHDR and SFDVKD. Trimming took 7 bases from V and 10 from J; bases not matched to a gene: 10. The CDR3 has 13 amino acids. CDR3 loop: CATSGGASLDQYF. DNA of the CDR3: TGTGCCACCAGCGGGGGGGCGTCTTTGGACCAGTACTTC.

The chain carries TRBV12-3 or TRBV12-4 and TRBJ1-4; the D gene is possibly TRBD1 (5 bases). Deletions cut 7 bases from V and 0 bases from J, with 18 bases between. The CDR3 totals 17 residues. The CDR3 protein is CASTPTGYPTTNEKLFF. The DNA for the CDR3 is TGTGCCAGCACCCCCACAGGATACCCGACAACTAATGAAAAACTGTTTTTT.

In its sample, this clonotype was seen a few times. The chain joins TRBV4-1 to TRBJ2-2; 10 bases are a match to TRBD2. The CDR3 spans 16 residues. Germline values: CDR1 MGHRA, CDR2 YSYEKL. Trimming removed 4 bases from V and 6 bases from J; junction bases left unmatched: 8. The CDR3 DNA reads as TGCGCCAGCAGCCCCCCCAGCGGGGGGGCCCCCGGGGAGCTGTTTTTT. It translates to CASSPPSGGAPGELFF.

This clonotype was seen a handful of times. This chain connects TRBV13 to TRBJ1-5, with D uncertain. V gave up 0 bases and J gave up 10 bases, with 10 bases separating them. In germline, CDR1 is PRHDT, CDR2 FYEKMQ (reference sequence). The CDR3 runs to 13 residues. The CDR3 loop is CASSLGRFNPQHF. The CDR3 nucleotides are TGTGCCAGCAGCTTAGGCAGGTTCAACCCCCAGCATTTT.

This clonotype came up a few times. The chain uses TRBV10-3 and TRBJ2-2; D may be TRBD1 (6 bases). The CDR3 loop spans 14 amino acids. Trimming left V 6 bases short and J 4 bases short, with 12 bases between. Germline CDR1 and CDR2: ENHRY and SYGVKD. The CDR3 bases are TGTGCCATCAGCCTAGACAGGTCCACCGGGGAGCTGTTTTTT. It codes for CAISLDRSTGELFF.

This chain connects TRBV24-1 to TRBJ2-2; D could derive from TRBD1 or TRBD2 (5 bases each). Deletions cut 5 bases from V and 6 bases from J, with 15 bases between. The CDR3 is 15 residues long. CDR1 and CDR2 from the germline V gene are KGHDR and SFDVKD. The CDR3 protein is CATSGDAAQPGELFF. In DNA, the CDR3 is TGTGCCACCAGTGGGGACGCGGCCCAGCCCGGGGAGCTGTTTTTT.

This chain joins TRBV11-2 and TRBJ2-3, with a possible D match to TRBD2 (5 bases). V was shortened by 4 bases and J by 3 bases, with 14 bases between the two germline ends. Germline V gene data show CDR1 as SGHAT and CDR2 as FQNNGV. This CDR3 has 15 residues. This chain's CDR3 is CASSSSPTTTDTQYF. CDR3 nucleotides: TGTGCCAGCAGCTCATCCCCGACTACTACAGATACGCAGTATTTT.

The V gene is TRBV12-3 or TRBV12-4, the J gene TRBJ1-6; D remains ambiguous. The length of the CDR3 is 17 residues. The V end lost 3 bases, the J end lost 11 bases, and 23 bases lay between the germline ends. As DNA, the CDR3 is TGTGCCAGCAGTTTTAGCGGGAGGGCCGCGGGAATGGCACCCCTCCACTTT. Protein product: CASSFSGRAAGMAPLHF.

This chain joins TRBV6-5 and TRBJ2-1, with D uncertain. The germline gives CDR1 MNHEY, CDR2 SVGAGI. There are 13 residues in the CDR3. V was shortened by 5 bases and J by 9 bases, with 14 bases between the two germline ends. CDR3 region: CASSAQVWGEQFF. For the CDR3, the DNA is TGTGCCAGCAGTGCCCAGGTCTGGGGTGAGCAGTTCTTC.

The chain joins TRBV24-1 to TRBJ1-2; D remains ambiguous. This CDR3 is built from 13 residues. Trimming took 4 bases from V and 8 from J, leaving 13 bases between them. CDR1 and CDR2 (germline): KGHDR, SFDVKD. This CDR3 reads CATSDQRVSGYTF. The CDR3, as DNA: TGTGCCACCAGTGACCAGAGGGTGAGCGGCTACACCTTC.

This clonotype was detected a few times. V is TRBV24-1 and J is TRBJ1-4; D not resolved. CDR3 size: 12 residues. In germline, CDR1 is KGHDR, CDR2 SFDVKD. V lost 4 bases to trimming and J lost 7 bases, with 6 bases between them. CDR3 DNA: TGTGCCACCAGTGACTCGGGTGAAAAACTGTTTTTT. As protein: CATSDSGEKLFF.

The chain has TRBV30 and TRBJ2-7; possibly TRBD2 for D (7 bases). CDR3 length equals 16 residues. The germline V and J ends were trimmed by 0 bases and 4 bases, with 19 bases remaining between them. Germline V gene data show CDR1 as GTSNPN and CDR2 as SVGIG (reference sequence). CDR3 sequence reads: CAWSVWTGGSAYEQYF. The CDR3 DNA is TGTGCCTGGAGTGTATGGACGGGGGGCTCGGCTTACGAGCAGTACTTC.

This clonotype appeared a few times. The rearrangement links TRBV5-6 to TRBJ1-1; D not certain. Germline V gene lookup returns CDR1 SGHDT and CDR2 YYEEEE. Trimming cost V 4 bases and J 1 base, with 20 bases left between them. The CDR3 is made up of 17 amino acids. In nucleotides, the CDR3 is TGTGCCAGCAGCGCAATGGGAAGAGAGATATCGAACACTGAAGCTTTCTTT. This codes for CASSAMGREISNTEAFF.

This clonotype came up many times. One end of the junction does not line up with germline, which may come from a read error. The V gene is TRBV5-1, the J gene TRBJ2-2; 7 nucleotides line up with TRBD1. Germline V gene data show CDR1 as SGHRS and CDR2 as YFSETQ. This CDR3 has 15 amino acids. CDR3 protein: CASSPRTGNTGELFF. The CDR3 DNA sequence: TGTGCCAGCAGCCCACGGACAGGGAACACCGGGGAGCTGTTTTTT.

There are a few counts of this clonotype. The gene calls are TRBV12-3 or TRBV12-4 and TRBJ2-7; D gene uncertain. V shed 7 bases and J shed 7 bases, with 17 bases lying between them. This CDR3 region has 13 residues. The CDR3, as DNA: TGTGCCAGCACCCGGACGGAGAAGGGAGAGCAGTACTTC. Its protein is CASTRTEKGEQYF.

The chain is built from TRBV4-3 and TRBJ2-2; D is ambiguous. This CDR3 contains 16 residues. Germline CDR1 is LGHNA and CDR2 is YSLEER. V was trimmed by 2 bases and J by 6 bases, leaving 16 bases between them. CDR3 protein: CASSQSTREEAGELFF. As DNA, the CDR3 is TGCGCCAGCAGCCAATCGACTCGAGAGGAAGCCGGGGAGCTGTTTTTT.

A few counts support this clonotype. In nucleotides, the CDR3 is TGTGCCAGCAGCCTCCGGGCCATTTCTTACGAGCAGTACTTC. Translating gives CASSLRAISYEQYF. This chain links TRBV14 with TRBJ2-7; D is undetermined. Germline V gene data show CDR1 as SGHDN and CDR2 as FVKESK. The CDR3 has 14 residues. V was pared by 4 bases and J by 4 bases, with 14 bases between. Together with reference TRBV14 and TRBJ2-7, the CDR3 gives the full variable domain: EAGVTQFPSHSVIEKGQTVTLRCDPISGHDNLYWYRRVMGKEIKFLLHFVKESKQDESGMPNNRFLAERTGGTYSTLKVQPAELEDSGVYFCASSLRAISYEQYFGPGTRLTVT.

There are a few counts of this clonotype. The genes are TRBV15 and TRBJ2-4; TRBD2 is a possible D gene (6 bases). The CDR3 runs 17 residues. Looked up from germline, CDR1 is LNHNV and CDR2 is YYDKDF (reference sequence). V was trimmed by 3 bases and J by 0 bases, leaving 15 bases between them. DNA of the CDR3: TGTGCCACCAGCAGTGGGGGGAATGCGATAGCCAAAAACATTCAGTACTTC. Protein: CATSSGGNAIAKNIQYF. Together with reference TRBV15 and TRBJ2-4, the CDR3 gives the full variable domain: DAMVIQNPRYQVTQFGKPVTLSCSQTLNHNVMYWYQQKSSQAPKLLFHYYDKDFNNEADTPDNFQSRRPNTSFCFLDIRSPGLGDTAMYLCATSSGGNAIAKNIQYFGAGTRLSVL.

The rearrangement joins TRBV4-1 to TRBJ1-5; D unclear. The CDR3 spans 16 residues. From germline, CDR1 is MGHRA and CDR2 YSYEKL. V lost 3 bases to trimming and J lost 2 bases, with 14 bases between them. The DNA for the CDR3 is TGCGCCAGCAGCCACACGACGGTCACGGGCAATCAGCCCCAGCATTTT. Protein product: CASSHTTVTGNQPQHF.

J is TRBJ2-5 and V is TRBV10-2; 8 bases align to TRBD1. Per the germline V gene, CDR1 is WSHSY and CDR2 is SAAADI. V lost 5 bases to trimming and J lost 4 bases; unmatched junction nucleotides: 3. This CDR3 has 13 residues. The CDR3 sequence is CASSKTGAETQYF. In DNA form, the CDR3 reads TGCGCCAGCAGTAAGACAGGGGCAGAGACCCAGTACTTC.

This clonotype was seen ten or more times. The chain links TRBV7-2 to TRBJ2-3; possibly TRBD2 for D (6 bases). The CDR3 is made up of 16 amino acids. Germline CDR1 reads SGHTA; CDR2 reads FQGNSA. Trimming stripped 2 bases from V and 3 bases from J, with 15 bases between. Here the CDR3 reads CASSLRPSAGTDTQYF. The CDR3 DNA follows: TGTGCCAGCAGCTTACGACCTTCAGCGGGTACAGATACGCAGTATTTT.

The chain uses TRBV7-3 and TRBJ1-1, with TRBD1 as a possible D gene (6 bases). CDR1 and CDR2 from the germline V gene are SGHTA and FQGTGA. V lost 5 bases and J 13 bases, leaving 20 bases between the germline ends. The CDR3 contains 13 residues. The DNA of the CDR3 is TGTGCCAGCAGCACGAGGGGGGGGTTGGAGAGTTTCTTT. Encoded protein: CASSTRGGLESFF.

As DNA, the CDR3 is TGCGCCAGCAGCCAAGACCGGGGACCGTCTGTCACAGATACGCAGTATTTT. Protein: CASSQDRGPSVTDTQYF. The chain joins TRBV4-3 to TRBJ2-3; either TRBD1 or TRBD2 may supply D (5 bases each). The ends were cut back, 0 bases at V and 2 bases at J, with 15 bases in the middle. The germline gives CDR1 LGHNA, CDR2 YSLEER. The length of the CDR3 is 17 residues.

Concerning this clonotype: A read error may produce the germline difference seen at one junction end. The chain uses TRBV7-9 and TRBJ1-2; 11 nucleotides line up with TRBD1. Per the germline V gene, CDR1 is SEHNR and CDR2 is FQNEAQ (reference sequence). The CDR3 is 15 residues long. The CDR3 sequence is CASSGQGASTYGHTF. DNA for the CDR3: TGTGCCAGCAGCGGACAGGGGGCTTCTACCTATGGCCACACCTTC.